The next 5 T cell receptor beta chains were all read from a single sample in a study of high-grade serous ovarian cancer treatment subgroups. Tumor samples were obtained before definitive surgery or chemotherapy. Some clones are missing from TCRdb's copy, which holds only in-frame ones; the method was immunoSEQ multiplex PCR. Seen here are about 15,000 clones, roughly 67% observed once, and the top ten hold under 6%. The sample was tumor tissue. The receptors were sampled from a human donor with high-grade serous ovarian cancer.

The sample holds a few counts of this clone. The V call is TRBV7-2, the J call TRBJ1-5; tentative D call: TRBD1 (5 bases). Germline CDR1 and CDR2: SGHTA and FQGNSA. V was clipped by 5 bases and J by 1 base, with 12 bases between them. The CDR3 is 15 amino acids. DNA for the CDR3: TGTGCCAGCAGCGACAAGGGGATGAGCAATCAGCCCCAGCATTTT. This translates into CASSDKGMSNQPQHF. The complete variable domain, with remaining parts taken from reference TRBV7-2 and TRBJ1-5, reads GAGVSQSPSNKVTEKGKDVELRCDPISGHTALYWYRQSLGQGLEFLIYFQGNSAPDKSGLPSDRFSAERTGGSVSTLTIQRTQQEDSAVYLCASSDKGMSNQPQHFGDGTRLSIL.

The chain combines TRBV28 with TRBJ2-5; the match to TRBD1 covers 11 bases. Germline assignment: CDR1 MDHEN and CDR2 SYDVKM. CDR3 length: 16 amino acids. With 7 bases clipped from V and 1 base from J, the junction kept 8 bases outside the gene matches. CDR3: CASTGDRGVFQETQYF. CDR3 DNA sequence: TGTGCCAGCACCGGGGACAGGGGGGTTTTCCAAGAGACCCAGTACTTC.

The J gene is TRBJ2-3, the V gene TRBV27; D may be TRBD1 or TRBD2 (6 bases each). V gave up 8 bases and J gave up 14 bases, with 14 bases separating them. Germline CDR1 and CDR2: MNHEY and SMNVEV (reference sequence). The CDR3 length is 10 residues. This chain's CDR3 is CASGGEGGYF. In DNA, the CDR3 is TGTGCCAGCGGGGGCGAGGGGGGGTATTTT.

The CDR3 loop reads CASSAPGQFF. The DNA for the CDR3 is TGTGCCAGCAGCGCGCCCGGGCAGTTCTTC. This chain joins TRBV21-1 and TRBJ2-1; the table's D gene call, TRBD2, was not cross checked with the DNA. TRBV21-1 is assigned pseudogene status. CDR3 length equals 10 residues.

This clone was seen a single time. V is TRBV19 and J is TRBJ1-3, with D perhaps matching TRBD1 (5 bases). The CDR3 runs to 17 residues. V was trimmed by 4 bases and J by 0 bases, leaving 16 bases between them. Per the germline V gene, CDR1 is LNHDA and CDR2 is SQIVND (reference sequence). This CDR3 is CASSNGGRVFSGNTIYF. The CDR3 coding sequence is TGTGCCAGTAGTAATGGCGGCAGGGTCTTCTCTGGAAACACCATATATTTT.